This is a list of T cell receptor beta chains from one sample in a study of long-term antiretroviral therapy in people with HIV. Here immunoSEQ multiplex PCR was the method, and the copy in TCRdb shows in-frame clones only, minus some. This sample has tens of thousands of clones, with approximately 82% found just once. The sample in question was unsorted PBMCs, obtained 0.5 years after starting antiretroviral therapy. Receptors were obtained from a man younger than 30 with HIV. The CDR3 runs from the conserved cysteine through the conserved F or W. D genes are given only for firm matches. Clone size, where shown, is once, few, many, or a class for clones that have expanded.

J: TRBJ2-2
V: TRBV4-1
D: TRBD1
size: NA
DNA: TGCGCCAGCAGCCCCGACAGGGGAGGAAGAATCGGGGAGCTGTTTTTT
CDR3: CASSPDRGGRIGELFF

J: TRBJ2-2
V: TRBV6-1
D: NA
size: NA
DNA: TGTGCCAGCAGTGAAAAATGGTCACAGGCAACCCACACCGGGGAGCTGTTTTTT
CDR3: CASSEKWSQATHTGELFF

J: TRBJ2-7
V: TRBV9
D: NA
size: once
DNA: TGTGCCAGCAGCGCAAGAGGAGGGGGTACCTACGAGCAGTACTTC
CDR3: CASSARGGGTYEQYF

J: TRBJ1-5
V: TRBV5-5
D: NA
size: NA
DNA: TGTGCCAGCAGCTTGGAACCAGTGGGCAATCAGCCCCAGCATTTT
CDR3: CASSLEPVGNQPQHF

J: TRBJ1-1
V: TRBV6-5
D: NA
size: NA
DNA: TGTGCCAGCAGTTACCTAGGAAACACTGAAGCTTTCTTT
CDR3: CASSYLGNTEAFF

J: TRBJ2-1
V: TRBV6-5
D: NA
size: NA
DNA: TGTGCCAGCAGTTCCCAATCGGCAGACTACAATGAGCAGTTCTTC
CDR3: CASSSQSADYNEQFF

J: TRBJ2-7
V: TRBV28
D: NA
size: few
DNA: TGTGCCAGCAGACTAGATGGGGCGGTCGAGCAGTACTTC
CDR3: CASRLDGAVEQYF

J: TRBJ2-1
V: TRBV7-2
D: NA
size: NA
DNA: TGTGCCAGCAGCTTAGCCGCACGCAATGAGCAGTTCTTC
CDR3: CASSLAARNEQFF

J: TRBJ2-7
V: TRBV14
D: NA
size: NA
DNA: TGTGCCAGCAGCCAAGAAGGACTCATCTACGAGCAGTACTTC
CDR3: CASSQEGLIYEQYF

J: TRBJ2-1
V: TRBV6-1
D: NA
size: NA
DNA: TGTGCCAGCAGTGAAGTAACAGGCTCCTACAATGAGCAGTTCTTC
CDR3: CASSEVTGSYNEQFF

J: TRBJ1-3
V: TRBV5-8
D: NA
size: NA
DNA: TGTGCCAGCAGCACCCAAGACAGGCCAGAAAACACCATATATTTT
CDR3: CASSTQDRPENTIYF

J: TRBJ2-5
V: TRBV6-1
D: TRBD1
size: NA
DNA: TGTGCCAGTCAGGACAGGGGTCGACAAGAGACCCAGTACTTC
CDR3: CASQDRGRQETQYF

J: TRBJ2-7
V: TRBV28
D: NA
size: NA
DNA: TGTGCCAGCAGTCCCCCGTGGGGAGGGGGCAGTGTTGCGGAAACCTACGAGCAGTACTTC
CDR3: CASSPPWGGGSVAETYEQYF

J: TRBJ2-3
V: TRBV4-2
D: NA
size: NA
DNA: TGTGCCAGCAGCCCTTTACAGGGAGATACGCAGTATTTT
CDR3: CASSPLQGDTQYF

J: TRBJ2-2
V: TRBV18
D: NA
size: NA
DNA: TGTGCCAGCTCACCACCGGCAGGGAACACCGGGGAGCTGTTTTTT
CDR3: CASSPPAGNTGELFF

J: TRBJ2-7
V: TRBV7-9
D: NA
size: NA
DNA: TGTGCCAGCAGCTTAGAGCCCCGGGGTAGGACTCTCTACGAGCAGTACTTC
CDR3: CASSLEPRGRTLYEQYF

J: TRBJ2-7
V: TRBV7-3
D: TRBD1
size: NA
DNA: TGTGCCAGCAGCTGGGGAACAGGGGGCTACGAGCAGTACTTC
CDR3: CASSWGTGGYEQYF

J: TRBJ2-2
V: TRBV9
D: NA
size: NA
DNA: TGTGCCAGCAGCGTAGTAGCCAGCGGAGGGATCGGGGAGCTGTTTTTT
CDR3: CASSVVASGGIGELFF

J: TRBJ2-7
V: TRBV7-8
D: TRBD1
size: NA
DNA: TGTGCCAGCAGCTCCTGGACAGGCGAGCAGTACTTC
CDR3: CASSSWTGEQYF

J: TRBJ1-2
V: TRBV6-5
D: NA
size: NA
DNA: TGTGCCAGCAGTACCGGGACAACCGCGAACTATGGCTACACCTTC
CDR3: CASSTGTTANYGYTF

J: TRBJ1-1
V: TRBV5-6
D: NA
size: NA
DNA: TGTGCCAGCAGCCGGGGGCAGGCCAACACTGAAGCTTTCTTT
CDR3: CASSRGQANTEAFF

J: TRBJ2-3
V: TRBV9
D: NA
size: NA
DNA: TGTGCCAGTTCTCCCGGGACATACCTCACAGATACGCAGTATTTT
CDR3: CASSPGTYLTDTQYF

J: TRBJ2-5
V: TRBV5-5
D: TRBD1
size: NA
DNA: TGTGCCAGCAGCGTCACAGGGGGTCGACGTCAAGAGACCCAGTACTTC
CDR3: CASSVTGGRRQETQYF

J: TRBJ1-2
V: TRBV5-1
D: NA
size: NA
DNA: TGCGCCAGCAGCTCGGAGGCCGCCTTGAACTATGGCTACACCTTC
CDR3: CASSSEAALNYGYTF

J: TRBJ2-7
V: TRBV5-8
D: TRBD2
size: NA
DNA: TGTGCCAGCAGCTTGGCTAGCGGGAGTTACGAGCAGTACTTC
CDR3: CASSLASGSYEQYF

J: TRBJ2-3
V: TRBV5-4
D: NA
size: NA
DNA: TGTGCCAGCAGCTTAGGCGGGCCACACCTTAGCACAGATACGCAGTATTTT
CDR3: CASSLGGPHLSTDTQYF

J: TRBJ2-2
V: TRBV25-1
D: NA
size: NA
DNA: TGTGCCAGCAGTGTAAGGGTGGGATTCAACACCGGGGAGCTGTTTTTT
CDR3: CASSVRVGFNTGELFF

J: TRBJ2-5
V: TRBV7-2
D: NA
size: NA
DNA: TGTGCCAGCAGCTTTAAAATCCAAGAGACCCAGTACTTC
CDR3: CASSFKIQETQYF

J: TRBJ2-7
V: TRBV5-8
D: TRBD1
size: NA
DNA: TGTGCCAGCGGTAGAAAGGGACAGGCCTACGAGCAGTACTTC
CDR3: CASGRKGQAYEQYF

J: TRBJ1-1
V: TRBV21-1
D: NA
size: NA
DNA: TGTGCCAGCAGCCACCGGGACTCAACCCGCCTCTTT
CDR3: CASSHRDSTRLF

J: TRBJ2-7
V: TRBV19
D: TRBD2
size: NA
DNA: TGTGCCAGTAGCTCCGGGGGGTACGAGCAGTACTTC
CDR3: CASSSGGYEQYF

J: TRBJ2-7
V: TRBV4-1
D: TRBD1
size: NA
DNA: TGCGCCAGCAGCCAAGAACCCGGGACAGGGACCTACGAGCAGTACTTC
CDR3: CASSQEPGTGTYEQYF